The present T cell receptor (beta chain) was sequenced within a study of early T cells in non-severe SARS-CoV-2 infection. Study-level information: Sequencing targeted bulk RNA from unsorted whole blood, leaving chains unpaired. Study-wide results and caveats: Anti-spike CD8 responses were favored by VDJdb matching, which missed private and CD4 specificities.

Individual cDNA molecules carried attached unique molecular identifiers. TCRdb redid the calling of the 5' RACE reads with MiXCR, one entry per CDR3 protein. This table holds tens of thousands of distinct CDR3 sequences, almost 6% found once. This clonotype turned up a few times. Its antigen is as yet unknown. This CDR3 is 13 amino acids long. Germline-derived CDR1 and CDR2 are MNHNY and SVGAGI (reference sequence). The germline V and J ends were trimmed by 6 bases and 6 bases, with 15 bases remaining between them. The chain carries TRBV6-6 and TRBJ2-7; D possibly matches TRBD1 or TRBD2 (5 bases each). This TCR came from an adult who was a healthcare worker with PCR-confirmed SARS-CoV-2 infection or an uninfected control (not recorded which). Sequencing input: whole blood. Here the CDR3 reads CASSRITGGEQYF. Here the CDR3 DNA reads TGTGCCAGCAGCCGGATAACAGGAGGCGAGCAGTACTTC.